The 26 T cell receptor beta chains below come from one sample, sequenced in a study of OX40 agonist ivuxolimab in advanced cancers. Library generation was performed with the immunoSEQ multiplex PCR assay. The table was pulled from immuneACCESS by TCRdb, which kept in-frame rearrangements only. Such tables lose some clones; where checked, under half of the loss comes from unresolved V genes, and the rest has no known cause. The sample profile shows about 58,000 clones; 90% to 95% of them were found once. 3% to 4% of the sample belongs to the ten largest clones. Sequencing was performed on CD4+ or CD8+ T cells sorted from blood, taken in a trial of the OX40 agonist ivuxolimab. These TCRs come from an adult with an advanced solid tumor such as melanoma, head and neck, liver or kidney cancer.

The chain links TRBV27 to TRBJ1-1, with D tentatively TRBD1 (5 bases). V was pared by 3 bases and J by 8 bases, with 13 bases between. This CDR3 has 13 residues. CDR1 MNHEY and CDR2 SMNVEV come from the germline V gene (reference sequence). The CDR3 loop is CASSFGADFEAFF. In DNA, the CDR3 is TGTGCCAGCAGTTTCGGGGCGGACTTCGAAGCTTTCTTT.

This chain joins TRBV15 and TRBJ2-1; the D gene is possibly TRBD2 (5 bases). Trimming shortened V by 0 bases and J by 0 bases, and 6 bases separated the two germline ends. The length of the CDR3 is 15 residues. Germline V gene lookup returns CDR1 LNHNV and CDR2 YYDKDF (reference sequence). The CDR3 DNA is TGTGCCACCAGCAGAGAGGCGGGCTCCTACAATGAGCAGTTCTTC. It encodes CATSREAGSYNEQFF.

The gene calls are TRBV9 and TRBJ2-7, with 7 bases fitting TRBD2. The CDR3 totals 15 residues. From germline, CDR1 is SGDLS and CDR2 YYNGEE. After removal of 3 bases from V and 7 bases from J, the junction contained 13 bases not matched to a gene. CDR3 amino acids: CASSAAGSGVGEQYF. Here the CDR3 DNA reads TGTGCCAGCAGCGCCGCCGGGAGCGGGGTGGGGGAGCAGTACTTC.

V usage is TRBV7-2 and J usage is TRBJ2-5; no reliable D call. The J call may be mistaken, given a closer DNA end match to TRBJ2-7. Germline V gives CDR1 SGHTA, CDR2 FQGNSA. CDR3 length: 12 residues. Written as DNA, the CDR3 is TGTGCCAGCAGCCTAAGTCACTACGAGCAGTACTTC. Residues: CASSLSHYEQYF.

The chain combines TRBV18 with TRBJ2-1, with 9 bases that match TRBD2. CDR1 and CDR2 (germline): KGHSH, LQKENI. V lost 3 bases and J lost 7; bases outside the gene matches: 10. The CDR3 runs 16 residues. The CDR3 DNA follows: TGTGCCAGCTCACCGGGGTTCCTAGCGGGGAGAAATGAGCAGTTCTTC. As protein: CASSPGFLAGRNEQFF. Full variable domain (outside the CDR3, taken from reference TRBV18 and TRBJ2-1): NAGVMQNPRHLVRRRGQEARLRCSPMKGHSHVYWYRQLPEEGLKFMVYLQKENIIDESGMPKERFSAEFPKEGPSILRIQQVVRGDSAAYFCASSPGFLAGRNEQFFGPGTRLTVL.

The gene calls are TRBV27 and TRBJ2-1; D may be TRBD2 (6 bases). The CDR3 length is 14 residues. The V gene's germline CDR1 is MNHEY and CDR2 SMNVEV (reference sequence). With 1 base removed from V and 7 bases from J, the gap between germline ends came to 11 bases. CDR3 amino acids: CASSLYGGLNEQFF. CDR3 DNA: TGTGCCAGCAGTTTATATGGGGGGTTGAATGAGCAGTTCTTC.

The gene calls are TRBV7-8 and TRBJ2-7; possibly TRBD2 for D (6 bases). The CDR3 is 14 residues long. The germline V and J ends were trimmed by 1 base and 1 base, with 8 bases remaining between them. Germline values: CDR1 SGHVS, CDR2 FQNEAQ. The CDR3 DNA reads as TGTGCCAGCAGCTTAGGCGGGGTATCCTACGAGCAGTACTTC. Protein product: CASSLGGVSYEQYF.

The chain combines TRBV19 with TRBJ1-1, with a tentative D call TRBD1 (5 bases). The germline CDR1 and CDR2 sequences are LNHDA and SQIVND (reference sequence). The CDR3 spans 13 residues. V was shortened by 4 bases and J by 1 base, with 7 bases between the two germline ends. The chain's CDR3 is CASSTGWNTEAFF. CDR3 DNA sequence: TGTGCCAGTAGTACAGGGTGGAACACTGAAGCTTTCTTT.

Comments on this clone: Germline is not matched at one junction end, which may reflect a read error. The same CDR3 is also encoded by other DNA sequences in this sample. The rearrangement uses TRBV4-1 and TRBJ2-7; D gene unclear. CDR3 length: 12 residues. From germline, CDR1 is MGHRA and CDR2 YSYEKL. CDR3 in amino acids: CASSQGTDNLAF. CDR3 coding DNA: TGCGCCAGCAGCCAAGGAACAGACAACTTAGCCTTC.

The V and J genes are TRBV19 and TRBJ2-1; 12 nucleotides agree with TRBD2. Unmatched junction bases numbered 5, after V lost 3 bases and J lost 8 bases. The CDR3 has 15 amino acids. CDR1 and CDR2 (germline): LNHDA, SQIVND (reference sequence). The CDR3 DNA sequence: TGTGCCAGTAGTATCCCGGGACTAGCGGGTTATGAGCAGTTCTTC. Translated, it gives CASSIPGLAGYEQFF.

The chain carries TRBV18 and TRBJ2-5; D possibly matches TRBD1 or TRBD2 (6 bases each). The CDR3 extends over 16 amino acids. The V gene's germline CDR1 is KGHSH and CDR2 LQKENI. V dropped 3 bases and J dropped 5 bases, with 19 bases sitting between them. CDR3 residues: CASSPTKGGVEETQYF. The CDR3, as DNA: TGTGCCAGCTCACCGACCAAGGGGGGCGTTGAGGAGACCCAGTACTTC.

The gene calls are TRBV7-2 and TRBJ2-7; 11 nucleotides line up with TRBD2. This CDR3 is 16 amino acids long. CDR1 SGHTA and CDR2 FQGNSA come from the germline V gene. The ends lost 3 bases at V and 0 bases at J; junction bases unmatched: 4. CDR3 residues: CASSFGTSGFSYEQYF. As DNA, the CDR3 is TGTGCCAGCAGCTTCGGGACTAGCGGATTCTCCTACGAGCAGTACTTC.

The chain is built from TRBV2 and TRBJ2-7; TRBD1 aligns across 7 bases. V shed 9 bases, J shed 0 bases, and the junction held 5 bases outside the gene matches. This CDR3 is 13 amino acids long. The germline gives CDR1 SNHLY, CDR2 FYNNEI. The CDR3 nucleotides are TGTGCCAGTTTAGGGGACAGCTCCTACGAGCAGTACTTC. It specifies CASLGDSSYEQYF.

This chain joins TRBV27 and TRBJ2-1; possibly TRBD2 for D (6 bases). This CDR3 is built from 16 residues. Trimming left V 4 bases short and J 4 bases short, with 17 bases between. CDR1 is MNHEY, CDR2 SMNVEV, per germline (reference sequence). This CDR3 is CASSSPPGLFYNEQFF. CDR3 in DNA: TGTGCCAGCAGTTCCCCCCCCGGACTATTTTACAATGAGCAGTTCTTC.

As DNA, the CDR3 is TGTGCCAGCAGTCCCGCTCGGGGGACCGAGCAGTACTTC. It codes for CASSPARGTEQYF. The chain combines TRBV7-9 with TRBJ2-7, with D possibly being TRBD2 (6 bases). With 6 bases removed from V and 6 bases from J, the gap between germline ends came to 15 bases. The germline CDR1 and CDR2 sequences are SEHNR and FQNEAQ (reference sequence). The CDR3 is 13 residues long.

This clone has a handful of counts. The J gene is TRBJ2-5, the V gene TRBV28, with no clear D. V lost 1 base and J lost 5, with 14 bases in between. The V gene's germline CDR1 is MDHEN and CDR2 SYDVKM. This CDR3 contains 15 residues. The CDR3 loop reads CASSLLTLGGETQYF. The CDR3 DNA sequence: TGTGCCAGCAGTTTATTAACGCTAGGTGGGGAGACCCAGTACTTC.

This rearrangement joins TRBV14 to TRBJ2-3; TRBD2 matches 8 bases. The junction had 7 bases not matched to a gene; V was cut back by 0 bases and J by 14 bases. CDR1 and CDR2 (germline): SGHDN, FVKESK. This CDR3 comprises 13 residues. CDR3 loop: CASSQDRAGEGYF. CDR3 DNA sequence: TGTGCCAGCAGCCAAGATCGAGCGGGAGAGGGGTATTTT.

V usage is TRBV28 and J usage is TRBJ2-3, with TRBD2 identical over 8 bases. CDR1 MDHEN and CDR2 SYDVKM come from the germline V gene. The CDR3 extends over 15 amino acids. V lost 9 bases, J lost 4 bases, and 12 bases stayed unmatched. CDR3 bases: TGTGCCAGTGCCGGGGGGGCTAGCAGGGCAGATACGCAGTATTTT. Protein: CASAGGASRADTQYF.

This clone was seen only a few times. CDR3 region: CASSPSGREGNYEQYF. CDR3 bases: TGTGCCAGCAGTCCCTCGGGACGGGAGGGCAACTACGAGCAGTACTTC. The gene calls are TRBV28 and TRBJ2-7, with 8 bases lining up with TRBD2. V lost 5 bases to trimming and J lost 3 bases; unmatched junction nucleotides: 12. The CDR3 totals 16 residues. Germline assignment: CDR1 MDHEN and CDR2 SYDVKM.

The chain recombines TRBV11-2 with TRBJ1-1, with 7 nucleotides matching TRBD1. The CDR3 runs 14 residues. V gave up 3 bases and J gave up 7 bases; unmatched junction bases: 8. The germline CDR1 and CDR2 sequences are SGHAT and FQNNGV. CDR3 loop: CASSFPGGFGEAFF. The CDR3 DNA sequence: TGTGCCAGCAGCTTTCCAGGGGGTTTTGGTGAAGCTTTCTTT. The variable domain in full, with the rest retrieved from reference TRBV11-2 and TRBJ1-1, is EAGVAQSPRYKIIEKRQSVAFWCNPISGHATLYWYQQILGQGPKLLIQFQNNGVVDDSQLPKDRFSAERLKGVDSTLKIQPAKLEDSAVYLCASSFPGGFGEAFFGQGTRLTVV.

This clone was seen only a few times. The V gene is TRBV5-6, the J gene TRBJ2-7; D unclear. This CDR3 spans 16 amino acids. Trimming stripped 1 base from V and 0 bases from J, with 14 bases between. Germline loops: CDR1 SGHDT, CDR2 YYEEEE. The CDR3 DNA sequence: TGTGCCAGCAGCTTGAGTCCGGGTGGGGACTCCTACGAGCAGTACTTC. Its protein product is CASSLSPGGDSYEQYF.

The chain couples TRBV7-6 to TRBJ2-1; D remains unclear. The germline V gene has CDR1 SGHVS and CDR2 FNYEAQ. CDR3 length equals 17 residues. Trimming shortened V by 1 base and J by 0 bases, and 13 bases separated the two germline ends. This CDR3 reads CASSLVVARSSYNEQFF. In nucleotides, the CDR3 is TGTGCCAGCAGCTTAGTAGTTGCTCGGAGCTCCTACAATGAGCAGTTCTTC.

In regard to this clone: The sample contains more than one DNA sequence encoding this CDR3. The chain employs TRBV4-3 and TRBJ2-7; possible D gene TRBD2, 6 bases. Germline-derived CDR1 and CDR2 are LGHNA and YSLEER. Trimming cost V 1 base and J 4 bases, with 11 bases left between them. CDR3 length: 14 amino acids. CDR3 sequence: CASSQGRAGYEQYF. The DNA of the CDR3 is TGCGCCAGCAGCCAAGGTAGGGCGGGGTACGAGCAGTACTTC.

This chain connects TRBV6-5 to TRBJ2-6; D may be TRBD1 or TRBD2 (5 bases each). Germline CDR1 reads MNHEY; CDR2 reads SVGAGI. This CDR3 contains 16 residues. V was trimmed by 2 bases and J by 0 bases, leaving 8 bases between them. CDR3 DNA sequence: TGTGCCAGCAGTTACGGGACGGACTCTGGGGCCAACGTCCTGACTTTC. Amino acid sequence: CASSYGTDSGANVLTF.

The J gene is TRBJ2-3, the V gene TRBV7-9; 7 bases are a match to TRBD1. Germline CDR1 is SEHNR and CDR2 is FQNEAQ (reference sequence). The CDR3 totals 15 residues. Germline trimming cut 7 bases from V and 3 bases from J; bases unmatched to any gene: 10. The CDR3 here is CASIHGLRGTDTQYF. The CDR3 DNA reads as TGTGCCAGCATTCATGGGCTCAGGGGGACAGATACGCAGTATTTT. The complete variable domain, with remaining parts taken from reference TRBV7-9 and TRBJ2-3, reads DTGVSQNPRHKITKRGQNVTFRCDPISEHNRLYWYRQTLGQGPEFLTYFQNEAQLEKSRLLSDRFSAERPKGSFSTLEIQRTEQGDSAMYLCASIHGLRGTDTQYFGPGTRLTVL.

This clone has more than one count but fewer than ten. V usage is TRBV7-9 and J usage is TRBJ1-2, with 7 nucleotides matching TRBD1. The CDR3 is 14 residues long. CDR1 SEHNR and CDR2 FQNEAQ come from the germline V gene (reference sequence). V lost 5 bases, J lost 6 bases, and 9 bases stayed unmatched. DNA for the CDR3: TGTGCCAGCAGCCAGGCCGGACAGGTCAATGGCTACACCTTC. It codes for CASSQAGQVNGYTF.